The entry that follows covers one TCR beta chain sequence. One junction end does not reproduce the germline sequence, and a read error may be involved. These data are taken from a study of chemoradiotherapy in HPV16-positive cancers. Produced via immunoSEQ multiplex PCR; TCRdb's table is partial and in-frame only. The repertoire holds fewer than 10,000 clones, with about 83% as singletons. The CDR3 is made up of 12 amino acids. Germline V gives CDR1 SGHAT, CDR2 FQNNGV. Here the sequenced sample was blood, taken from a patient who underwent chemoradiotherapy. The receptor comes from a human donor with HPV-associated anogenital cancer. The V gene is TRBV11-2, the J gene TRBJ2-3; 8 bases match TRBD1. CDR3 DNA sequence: TGTGCCAGCAGCTTAGGACAGGGGCTGGCTGTATTT. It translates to CASSLGQGLAVF. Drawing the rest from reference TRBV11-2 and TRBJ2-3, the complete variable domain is EAGVAQSPRYKIIEKRQSVAFWCNPISGHATLYWYQQILGQGPKLLIQFQNNGVVDDSQLPKDRFSAERLKGVDSTLKIQPAKLEDSAVYLCASSLGQGLAVFGPGTRLTVL.